These 5 T cell receptor beta chains were sequenced from one sample in a study of T-cell memory formation after mild COVID-19 (dated by TCRdb to about 2021). Library creation used 5' RACE. Sequencing took place on an Illumina NovaSeq 6000. Clones were called with MiXCR by TCRdb after fastp trimmed the public reads at Q25, and only in-frame beta chains were retained. For every CDR3 protein sequence, its rows merge into one entry that carries the most common genes and DNA. A total of approximately 410,000 distinct CDR3 sequences appear in this sample, less than 25% of them only once. The ten largest clones add up to over 10% of the sample. Source material: PBMCs or a T cell subset sorted from them (not recorded which). The receptors here all came from an adult woman who had mild COVID-19 (a few samples of this study predate the infection). The sample titles of this study are shuffled in the database, so cell type and time point are left out; the donor was told from shared clones.

The V call is TRBV29-1, the J call TRBJ2-3; 11 bases align to TRBD2. Looked up from germline, CDR1 is SQVTM and CDR2 is ANQGSEA. J was trimmed by 3 bases and V by 3 bases; bases with no gene match: 8. This CDR3 is built from 16 residues. CDR3 in DNA: TGCAGCGTTGACGGAATAGCGGGGGGGTTTACAGATACGCAGTATTTT. Its protein product is CSVDGIAGGFTDTQYF.

This clonotype was counted once. CDR3 region: CASSANWKGRGWAGELFF. In DNA, the CDR3 is TGTGCCAGCAGCGCTAATTGGAAGGGACGGGGTTGGGCCGGGGAGCTGTTTTTT. The chain uses TRBV5-5 and TRBJ2-2, with D perhaps matching TRBD1 or TRBD2 (5 bases each). Looked up from germline, CDR1 is SGHKS and CDR2 is YYEKEE (reference sequence). Trimming pared 4 bases from V and 6 bases from J, leaving 25 bases between. The CDR3 runs 18 residues.

Concerning this clonotype itself: A much larger clonotype is one base distant, so this may be a read error. In this CDR3 the conserved last residue, phenylalanine or tryptophan, is missing, so a read error is likely. The chain is built from TRBV6-1 and TRBJ2-1; 13 bases agree with TRBD2. The CDR3 sequence is 15 residues long. V lost 1 base, J lost 6 bases, and 0 bases stayed unmatched. CDR1 is MNHNS, CDR2 SASEGT, per germline. This chain's CDR3 is CASSEGTSGSNEQFL. The CDR3 DNA reads TGTGCCAGCAGTGAAGGGACTAGCGGGAGCAATGAGCAGTTCTTA.

This clonotype was picked up a small number of times. The CDR3 nucleotides read TGTGCCACCAGCAGAGATAAAGTCTATGGCTACACCTTC. Amino acid sequence: CATSRDKVYGYTF. The chain is built from TRBV15 and TRBJ1-2; D ambiguous. This CDR3 has 13 residues. Germline V gene sequence: CDR1 LNHNV, CDR2 YYDKDF (reference sequence). V lost 0 bases to trimming and J lost 4 bases, with 6 bases between them.

In its sample, this clonotype was seen many times. J is TRBJ1-5 and V is TRBV5-6; D is undetermined. This CDR3 region has 13 residues. V dropped 0 bases and J dropped 4 bases, with 5 bases sitting between them. CDR1 is SGHDT and CDR2 is YYEEEE in the germline V gene. CDR3 region: CASSLDRNQPQHF. The CDR3 bases are TGTGCCAGCAGCTTGGACAGAAATCAGCCCCAGCATTTT.